This T cell receptor beta chain was captured by sequencing in a study of Ad26.COV2.S vaccination and SARS-CoV-2 variants. Findings of the study overall: Vaccinated individuals (as opposed to placebo recipients) had higher spike-specific TCR breadth.

CDR1 is SGHVS and CDR2 is FQNEAQ in the germline V gene. The CDR3 contains 15 residues. Trimming shortened V by 4 bases and J by 4 bases, and 14 bases separated the two germline ends. Of note for this clone: As yet, its antigen is unknown.

Treatment given: some 20 received Ad26.COV2.S at low or high dose, single or two shots; 5 received placebo; per-sample allocation not given. Vaccine and placebo recipients were sampled on day 63 after the first injection. The method was immunoSEQ multiplex PCR; TCRdb's version includes in-frame clones alone and lacks a portion of them. Of fewer than 500,000 clones listed, less than 95% are singletons. This chain connects TRBV7-8 to TRBJ1-5; possibly TRBD1 for D (5 bases). The receptor's source is a person aged 18 to 65 who received the Ad26.COV2.S COVID-19 vaccine or a placebo. The material was peripheral blood, obtained in a trial of Ad26.COV2.S vaccine versus placebo. The CDR3 protein is CASSSLTDPNQPQHF. CDR3 nucleotide sequence: TGTGCCAGCAGCTCCCTGACAGACCCAAATCAGCCCCAGCATTTT. The full variable domain, rest sourced from reference TRBV7-8 and TRBJ1-5, is GAGVSQSPRYKVAKRGQDVALRCDPISGHVSLFWYQQALGQGPEFLTYFQNEAQLDKSGLPSDRFFAERPEGSVSTLKIQRTQQEDSAVYLCASSSLTDPNQPQHFGDGTRLSIL.